This TCR beta chain appears in the sequencing data of a study of shared clonotypes between healthy human individuals. Nashville, Tennessee was home to all donors, each a Caucasian adult. The germline CDR1 and CDR2 sequences are KGHSH and LQKENI. Trimming left V 0 bases short and J 2 bases short, with 10 bases between. This CDR3 comprises 15 residues. Once extracted for a subset, genomic DNA was divided evenly among several immunoSEQ plates. Sequenced by immunoSEQ multiplex PCR; TCRdb stores in-frame clones only, minus some. Of about 530,000 clones in the sample, 75% to 80% are singletons; the top ten hold 12%.

The V gene is TRBV18, the J gene TRBJ2-5; D perhaps matches TRBD2 (6 bases). This TCR came from a woman aged 40-49 years in good health. Some clones in this sample may be carry-over from other donors' samples. Material for sequencing was PBMCs. The CDR3 is CASSPPVGGQETQYF. CDR3 sequence (DNA): TGTGCCAGCTCACCACCGGTGGGAGGACAAGAGACCCAGTACTTC.